These 28 T cell receptor beta chains came from one sample sequenced in a study of Graves' ophthalmopathy and Graves' hyperthyroidism. Amplification from RNA transcripts yielded the TCR beta CDR3 regions. After a first-round RT-PCR with HTBI primers, a second-round multiplex PCR was run. TCRdb fed the multiplex PCR reads into MiXCR, producing one record per CDR3 protein. Among 650,000 to 900,000 distinct CDR3 sequences listed, 40% were seen once. Sequenced: peripheral blood. All receptors come from an adult man with Graves' ophthalmopathy.

The rearrangement links TRBV2 to TRBJ1-1; D gene uncertain. Germline assignment: CDR1 SNHLY and CDR2 FYNNEI. Trimming removed 8 bases at V and 1 base at J, with 14 bases between. The CDR3 has 14 residues. The chain's CDR3 is CASSHLAPNTEAFF. In nucleotides, the CDR3 is TGTGCCAGCTCACACTTGGCTCCGAACACTGAAGCTTTCTTT.

In this sample, this clonotype turned up many times. The V and J genes are TRBV15 and TRBJ1-2; D gene uncertain. This CDR3 has 13 residues. CDR1 is LNHNV and CDR2 is YYDKDF in the germline V gene (reference sequence). Trimming left V 6 bases short and J 5 bases short, with 13 bases between. The CDR3 DNA reads TGTGCCACCAGTACAGCGGATAGGTATGGCTACACCTTC. Amino acid sequence: CATSTADRYGYTF.

The CDR3 DNA reads TGTGCCAGCGAGACAAACACCGGGGAGCTGTTTTTT. Translated: CASETNTGELFF. The chain recombines TRBV7-9 with TRBJ2-2; unclear D gene. Trimming took off 8 bases at V and 2 bases at J, with 6 bases between the two ends. The CDR3 extends over 12 amino acids. Germline V gene sequence: CDR1 SEHNR, CDR2 FQNEAQ (reference sequence).

This clonotype occurred many times. This sequence joins TRBV7-9 and TRBJ1-3, with TRBD1 matching 7 bases. The CDR3 has 13 amino acids. CDR1 and CDR2 from the germline V gene are SEHNR and FQNEAQ (reference sequence). Germline trimming cut 5 bases from V and 9 bases from J; bases unmatched to any gene: 7. The CDR3 loop reads CASSRDSAGTIYF. For the CDR3, the DNA is TGTGCCAGCAGCAGGGACAGCGCCGGCACCATATATTTT.

This clonotype was seen repeatedly, ten times or more. This rearrangement joins TRBV20-1 to TRBJ2-5; no reliable D call. Trimming took 5 bases from V and 4 from J, leaving 14 bases between them. CDR3 length: 13 residues. From germline, CDR1 is DFQATT and CDR2 SNEGSKA (reference sequence). The CDR3 nucleotides are TGCAGTGCTGGGTACCTAGTGGGAGAGACCCAGTACTTC. It encodes CSAGYLVGETQYF.

This clonotype was recorded a few times. CDR3 bases: TGTGCCAGCAGTGAAGCGGCGGGGGGAAAAGAGACCCAGTACTTC. The encoded protein is CASSEAAGGKETQYF. The V and J genes are TRBV25-1 and TRBJ2-5, with TRBD2 identical over 8 bases. CDR3 size: 15 residues. The junction had 5 bases not matched to a gene; V was cut back by 2 bases and J by 3 bases. CDR1 MGHDK and CDR2 SYGVNS come from the germline V gene.

This clonotype was recorded at least ten times. The chain couples TRBV24-1 to TRBJ2-6; the D is unclear. V was shortened by 3 bases and J by 2 bases, with 7 bases between the two germline ends. From germline, CDR1 is KGHDR and CDR2 SFDVKD. The CDR3 loop spans 15 amino acids. CDR3 sequence: CATSDAPPGANVLTF. CDR3 coding DNA: TGTGCCACCAGTGATGCGCCGCCTGGGGCCAACGTCCTGACTTTC.

This clonotype was counted only a few times. The rearrangement uses TRBV7-8 and TRBJ2-5, with D uncertain. V dropped 0 bases and J dropped 4 bases, with 6 bases sitting between them. Germline CDR1 reads SGHVS; CDR2 reads FQNEAQ. This CDR3 has 13 amino acids. The CDR3 region is CASSLATLETQYF. In nucleotides, the CDR3 is TGTGCCAGCAGCTTAGCGACTTTAGAGACCCAGTACTTC.

This clonotype was seen ten or more times. CDR3 sequence: CSVEDKDPSTSEQYF. The CDR3 DNA follows: TGCAGCGTTGAAGACAAGGACCCGAGTACCAGCGAGCAGTACTTC. The rearrangement joins TRBV29-1 to TRBJ2-7; D gene uncertain. Germline CDR1 SQVTM, CDR2 ANQGSEA. The ends were cut back, 0 bases at V and 6 bases at J, with 18 bases in the middle. CDR3 length: 15 amino acids.

This chain uses TRBV4-1 with TRBJ1-4; D not certain. This CDR3 has 14 residues. Per germline, CDR1 MGHRA and CDR2 YSYEKL. The V gene lost 1 base and the J gene lost 8 bases, with 11 bases spanning the gap. CDR3 nucleotide sequence: TGCGCCAGCAGCCAAGTTAAAGAATGGGAAAAACTGTTTTTT. Amino acid sequence: CASSQVKEWEKLFF.

This clonotype was observed a handful of times. The CDR3 nucleotides are TGTGCCAGCAGACGCAGGGGCAACGGGGTTGGCTACACCTTC. This translates into CASRRRGNGVGYTF. The chain carries TRBV28 and TRBJ1-2, with D maybe TRBD1 (6 bases). The length of the CDR3 is 14 residues. Trimming took off 6 bases at V and 7 bases at J, with 18 bases between the two ends. Germline assignment: CDR1 MDHEN and CDR2 SYDVKM.

This clonotype was seen a few times. The chain combines TRBV20-1 with TRBJ1-5, with D perhaps TRBD1 (5 bases). The germline V and J ends were trimmed by 3 bases and 3 bases, with 21 bases remaining between them. In germline, CDR1 is DFQATT, CDR2 SNEGSKA (reference sequence). The CDR3 contains 17 residues. This CDR3 reads CSAREVGTGRLNQPQHF. The CDR3 bases are TGCAGTGCTAGGGAAGTCGGGACGGGGAGACTCAATCAGCCCCAGCATTTT.

This clonotype was recorded at least ten times. V is TRBV4-2 and J is TRBJ1-6; D remains ambiguous. The germline gives CDR1 LGHNA, CDR2 YNFKEQ. The V and J ends lost 2 bases and 7 bases respectively, with 9 bases between them. This CDR3 has 14 amino acids. CDR3: CASSQPSDNSPLHF. CDR3 DNA: TGTGCCAGCAGCCAACCCAGCGACAATTCACCCCTCCACTTT.

The count of this clonotype is one. The V call is TRBV20-1, the J call TRBJ2-7; D is uncertain. This CDR3 contains 13 residues. V was trimmed by 1 base and J by 3 bases, leaving 10 bases between them. Looked up from germline, CDR1 is DFQATT and CDR2 is SNEGSKA (reference sequence). This chain's CDR3 is CSARGLAVYEQYF. The DNA of the CDR3 is TGCAGTGCTAGAGGTTTGGCAGTCTACGAGCAGTACTTC.

The genes are TRBV7-3 and TRBJ2-7; 7 bases are shared with TRBD1. The J segment lost 3 bases and the V segment lost 1 base, leaving 9 bases of the junction unmatched. Germline loops: CDR1 SGHTA, CDR2 FQGTGA. The CDR3 loop spans 16 amino acids. CDR3 coding DNA: TGTGCCAGCAGCTTAAATCCACCGGGACAGTACTACGAGCAGTACTTC. Translation gives CASSLNPPGQYYEQYF.

The rearrangement joins TRBV5-1 to TRBJ1-1, with D possibly TRBD1 on 6 matching bases. The CDR3 runs 14 residues. Germline loops: CDR1 SGHRS, CDR2 YFSETQ. V lost 5 bases to trimming and J lost 1 base, with 12 bases between them. The CDR3 sequence: CASRRTGQNTEAFF. CDR3 in DNA: TGCGCCAGCAGACGTACGGGACAGAACACTGAAGCTTTCTTT.

The V and J genes are TRBV29-1 and TRBJ2-5, with D possibly TRBD2 on 5 matching bases. The J call is in doubt because the DNA end fits TRBJ2-7 better. This CDR3 region has 13 residues. The germline V gene has CDR1 SQVTM and CDR2 ANQGSEA. The CDR3 spells CSVGGRESYEQYF. The CDR3, as DNA: TGCAGCGTTGGCGGACGGGAATCCTACGAGCAGTACTTC.

The chain links TRBV25-1 to TRBJ2-2; no reliable D call. The V gene lost 5 bases and the J gene lost 1 base, with 11 bases spanning the gap. The germline CDR1 and CDR2 sequences are MGHDK and SYGVNS. The CDR3 runs 15 residues. The CDR3 spells CASSYRQENTGELFF. In nucleotides, the CDR3 is TGTGCCAGCAGTTATCGTCAGGAGAACACCGGGGAGCTGTTTTTT.

The J gene is TRBJ1-1, the V gene TRBV7-9; D possibly corresponds to TRBD1 (5 bases). Trimming left V 5 bases short and J 5 bases short, with 12 bases between. CDR1 and CDR2 (germline): SEHNR, FQNEAQ (reference sequence). The CDR3 has 13 amino acids. The CDR3 is CASSPGRKTEAFF. DNA for the CDR3: TGTGCCAGCAGCCCAGGGAGGAAGACTGAAGCTTTCTTT.

This clonotype showed up many times. DNA of the CDR3: TGTGCCACCAGCAGGAGGCTAGCGGGAGGAGGGGAGACCCAGTACTTC. It yields the protein CATSRRLAGGGETQYF. The chain couples TRBV15 to TRBJ2-5; 11 bases align to TRBD2. Germline loops: CDR1 LNHNV, CDR2 YYDKDF (reference sequence). The CDR3 covers 16 residues. V shed 3 bases, J shed 5 bases, and the junction held 8 bases outside the gene matches.

Many counts were recorded for this clonotype. The chain couples TRBV7-6 to TRBJ1-1; possible D gene TRBD1, 5 bases. The germline CDR1 and CDR2 sequences are SGHVS and FNYEAQ. V was cut by 10 bases and J by 7 bases, with 7 bases left in between. CDR3 length: 9 residues. CDR3 bases: TGTGCCACCGACAGTGAAGCTTTCTTT. It encodes CATDSEAFF.

At least ten counts were recorded for this clonotype. V usage is TRBV12-3 or TRBV12-4 and J usage is TRBJ1-4; D is undetermined. The V end was cut by 4 bases, the J end by 10 bases, with 13 bases between. The CDR3 loop spans 13 amino acids. CDR3 loop: CASSSSGERKLFF. CDR3 nucleotides: TGTGCCAGCAGTTCATCCGGGGAGCGAAAACTGTTTTTT.

This rearrangement joins TRBV9 to TRBJ1-1, with a weak D call TRBD1 (6 bases). V lost 0 bases and J 0 bases, leaving 12 bases between the germline ends. Germline values: CDR1 SGDLS, CDR2 YYNGEE. The CDR3 has 16 residues. The CDR3 sequence is CASSVGAGVLNTEAFF. The CDR3 DNA is TGTGCCAGCAGCGTAGGGGCAGGGGTCCTGAACACTGAAGCTTTCTTT.

The chain joins TRBV25-1 to TRBJ2-5, with D tentatively TRBD2 (6 bases). The CDR3 is made up of 15 amino acids. Trimming cost V 8 bases and J 3 bases, with 19 bases left between them. CDR1 and CDR2 (germline): MGHDK, SYGVNS. The CDR3 region is CASARNMAGKETQYF. DNA for the CDR3: TGTGCCAGCGCTAGGAACATGGCGGGAAAAGAGACCCAGTACTTC.

The sample holds many counts of this clonotype. The rearrangement links TRBV24-1 to TRBJ1-5, with TRBD1 matching 9 bases. This CDR3 contains 14 residues. V lost 9 bases to trimming and J lost 2 bases; unmatched junction nucleotides: 4. Germline values: CDR1 KGHDR, CDR2 SFDVKD. The CDR3 DNA is TGTGCCACCCACACAGGGGGCGGCAATCAGCCCCAGCATTTT. Its translation: CATHTGGGNQPQHF.

The J gene is TRBJ1-2, the V gene TRBV6-5; TRBD1 might be the D (5 bases). The V end was cut by 0 bases, the J end by 5 bases, with 10 bases between. The CDR3 has 14 residues. Per germline, CDR1 MNHEY and CDR2 SVGAGI. In DNA form, the CDR3 reads TGTGCCAGCAGTTACTCGGAGGGGACTTATGGCTACACCTTC. Amino acids: CASSYSEGTYGYTF.

This clonotype has a single count. V gene TRBV10-3 combines with J gene TRBJ2-7; 12 bases are a match to TRBD1. The CDR3 runs to 14 residues. The germline V gene encodes CDR1 ENHRY and CDR2 SYGVKD. The V gene end was trimmed by 6 bases and the J gene end by 5 bases; junction bases not matched to a gene: 5. As DNA, the CDR3 is TGTGCCATCAGAGCGGGACAGGGGGCCAACGAGCAGTACTTC. Translated, it gives CAIRAGQGANEQYF.

V and J are TRBV19 and TRBJ1-2; 8 bases match TRBD1. Losses at the gene ends were 4 bases for V and 5 bases for J; bases not matched to a gene: 12. Germline CDR1 and CDR2: LNHDA and SQIVND (reference sequence). The CDR3 is 16 residues long. This chain's CDR3 is CASSTRDRIVSYGYTF. The CDR3 coding sequence is TGTGCCAGTAGTACAAGGGACAGGATCGTGTCTTATGGCTACACCTTC. Using reference TRBV19 and TRBJ1-2 for the parts outside the CDR3, the full variable domain is DGGITQSPKYLFRKEGQNVTLSCEQNLNHDAMYWYRQDPGQGLRLIYYSQIVNDFQKGDIAEGYSVSREKKESFPLTVTSAQKNPTAFYLCASSTRDRIVSYGYTFGSGTRLTVV.